This TCR beta chain was captured in a study of CD8 T cells in Susac syndrome. This CDR3 is 13 amino acids long. Trimming stripped 0 bases from V and 8 bases from J, with 11 bases between. Germline V gene data show CDR1 as SGHNT and CDR2 as YYREEE (reference sequence). Sequencing of TCR beta drew on CD8+ and CD4+ T cells from blood. Relapsing-remitting disease, either stable or active, was present in the treatment-naive patients who were the multiple sclerosis controls. FACS was used to enrich TEMRA cells, whereas the CD8+ and CD4+ T cells were obtained by negative isolation. Reverse transcription of 0.5 to 1 ug RNA was performed with random hexamers. A multiplex approach, immunoSEQ multiplex PCR, amplified TCR beta CDR3 across 54 Vbeta and 13 Jbeta. TCRdb re-analysed the immunoSEQ multiplex PCR reads in MiXCR, keeping a single row per CDR3 protein. The sample has some 120,000 distinct CDR3 sequences; roughly 94% are singletons.

The chain combines TRBV5-4 with TRBJ2-5; D not resolved. This sequence originates from a human donor with multiple sclerosis. Specimen: CD4+ T cells from PBMCs. This CDR3 reads CASSLDPPDTQYF. Written as DNA, the CDR3 is TGTGCCAGCAGCTTGGACCCCCCGGATACCCAGTACTTC.